This T cell receptor (beta chain) appears in the sequencing data of a study of control samples from healthy donors and cancer patients (dated by TCRdb to about 2020). Concerning this clone itself: It has no known antigen specificity. No base-level quality is on record; no much larger clone is a single base apart.

Preparation of the library involved the immunoSEQ multiplex PCR assay. TCRdb took this table from immuneACCESS and kept in-frame rearrangements with V and J called. Such tables lack part of the clones; where checked against another copy, unresolved V genes explain under half of the gap, and the rest is unexplained. For this sample the table gives tens of thousands of clones, of which about 93% were detected only once. The ten largest clonotypes hold 23% of the sample. Counted from cysteine to phenylalanine, this CDR3 has 12 amino acids. Only the CDR3 DNA stays, 36 bases, in frame from base 1. CDR1 and CDR2 are read off the germline V gene as MNHEY and SVGAGI. Trimming accounts for 5 bases at V and 6 bases at J, while the number of junction bases matched to no gene is 4.

The sequence was collected from a woman aged 45-59 years with head and neck cancer. Source material: PBMCs. The chain couples TRBV6-5 to TRBJ2-7, with 7 junctional bases fitting TRBD1. The DNA sequence is TGTGCCAGCAGTCGACAGGGACGCGAGCAGTACTTC. This codes for CASSRQGREQYF.